These 27 T cell receptor beta chains were all obtained from the same sample, sequenced in a study of blood T cell repertoires in COVID-19. TCRdb's table, derived via immunoSEQ multiplex PCR, lists solely in-frame clones and lacks some. This sample has roughly 180,000 clones; about four fifths occur once, and the top ten carry 9.5% to 12%. Material: peripheral blood. These receptors all come from a woman aged 40 to 50 with COVID-19, enrolled during active disease.

The CDR3 here is CASSYITGLFGEKLFF. The CDR3 nucleotides are TGTGCCAGCAGCTACATTACAGGGCTATTTGGAGAAAAACTGTTTTTT. V and J are TRBV7-9 and TRBJ1-4, with D possibly TRBD1 on 6 matching bases. V lost 4 bases, J lost 8 bases, and 20 bases lay in between. Germline lookup yields CDR1 SEHNR and CDR2 FQNEAQ (reference sequence). This CDR3 is built from 16 residues.

The rearrangement joins TRBV24-1 to TRBJ2-3, with 12 bases identical to TRBD1. In germline, CDR1 is KGHDR, CDR2 SFDVKD. The length of the CDR3 is 15 residues. V gave up 7 bases and J gave up 6 bases; unmatched junction bases: 7. The CDR3 bases are TGTGCCACCAGCGCAGGGACAGGGGGCTCGGATACGCAGTATTTT. Translating it yields CATSAGTGGSDTQYF.

The chain joins TRBV19 to TRBJ2-3; tentative D call: TRBD2 (7 bases). The germline V and J ends were trimmed by 1 base and 0 bases, with 17 bases remaining between them. There are 18 residues in the CDR3. The V gene's germline CDR1 is LNHDA and CDR2 SQIVND (reference sequence). The DNA for the CDR3 is TGTGCCAGTAGTATAGGGCCAGACGGGGGGCTTAGCACAGATACGCAGTATTTT. This encodes CASSIGPDGGLSTDTQYF.

This clone is medium-sized within its sample. The J gene is TRBJ2-3, the V gene TRBV3-1 (or the pseudogene TRBV3-2); unclear D gene. V was cut by 4 bases and J by 1 base, with 12 bases left in between. The CDR3 consists of 15 residues. Germline CDR1 reads LGHDT; CDR2 reads YNNKEL (reference sequence). In nucleotides, the CDR3 is TGTGCCAGCAGCCGTTCAGGCGCCGGCACAGATACGCAGTATTTT. It is translated as CASSRSGAGTDTQYF.

The V gene is TRBV30, the J gene TRBJ2-2; D is possibly TRBD2 (6 bases). The V gene lost 0 bases and the J gene lost 6 bases, with 17 bases spanning the gap. The CDR3 contains 16 residues. Per the germline V gene, CDR1 is GTSNPN and CDR2 is SVGIG (reference sequence). CDR3 sequence (DNA): TGTGCCTGGAGTGTACTCGTCCGGGGGTACGCCGGGGAGCTGTTTTTT. The encoded protein is CAWSVLVRGYAGELFF.

This chain links TRBV27 with TRBJ2-2; unclear D gene. This CDR3 is 15 amino acids long. Germline V gene sequence: CDR1 MNHEY, CDR2 SMNVEV (reference sequence). Trimming took off 6 bases at V and 2 bases at J, with 13 bases between the two ends. CDR3 nucleotides: TGTGCCAGCAGATTAGGTGGGCTAAACACCGGGGAGCTGTTTTTT. This encodes CASRLGGLNTGELFF.

The chain links TRBV6-5 to TRBJ1-1; maybe TRBD1 (5 bases). Trimming removed 7 bases at V and 1 base at J, with 13 bases between. Germline values: CDR1 MNHEY, CDR2 SVGAGI. The CDR3 is made up of 14 amino acids. CDR3 in amino acids: CASTPTERNTEAFF. CDR3 nucleotide sequence: TGTGCCAGCACCCCGACAGAGCGGAACACTGAAGCTTTCTTT.

The CDR3 nucleotides are TGTGCCAGCAGCTCCCGACTAGCGGGAGGCGGGGAGCTGTTTTTT. Translated, it gives CASSSRLAGGGELFF. This chain joins TRBV11-3 and TRBJ2-2; 13 positions agree with TRBD2. V shed 4 bases and J 7 bases; nucleotides not matched to a gene: 3. This CDR3 has 15 residues. Germline CDR1 is SGHNT and CDR2 is YENEEA.

This rearrangement joins TRBV19 to TRBJ2-7; 7 nucleotides agree with TRBD1. Per the germline V gene, CDR1 is LNHDA and CDR2 is SQIVND (reference sequence). CDR3 length equals 14 residues. J gave up 7 bases and V 5 bases, and 11 bases lay outside the gene matches. CDR3 nucleotides: TGTGCCAGTAGTGGGACCCGACAGGGCTGGGAGCAGTACTTC. It codes for CASSGTRQGWEQYF.

The chain combines TRBV2 with TRBJ1-2; TRBD1 aligns across 8 bases. With V trimmed by 8 bases and J by 4 bases, 9 bases remained unmatched. Germline CDR1 is SNHLY and CDR2 is FYNNEI. There are 14 residues in the CDR3. The CDR3 coding sequence is TGTGCCAGCGGAGTGCAGGGGGCTAGCTATGGCTACACCTTC. This codes for CASGVQGASYGYTF. Together with reference TRBV2 and TRBJ1-2, the CDR3 gives the full variable domain: EPEVTQTPSHQVTQMGQEVILRCVPISNHLYFYWYRQILGQKVEFLVSFYNNEISEKSEIFDDQFSVERPDGSNFTLKIRSTKLEDSAMYFCASGVQGASYGYTFGSGTRLTVV.

The chain uses TRBV5-6 and TRBJ2-3; tentatively, D is TRBD1 (6 bases). V was cut by 2 bases and J by 5 bases, with 12 bases left in between. There are 14 residues in the CDR3. Per germline, CDR1 SGHDT and CDR2 YYEEEE. CDR3 DNA sequence: TGTGCCAGCAGCTTTGGTGGGGGCATAGATACGCAGTATTTT. Translation gives CASSFGGGIDTQYF.

This clone was seen a single time. The chain joins TRBV2 to TRBJ2-3; TRBD2 matches 7 bases. The CDR3 consists of 15 residues. The junction had 1 base not matched to a gene; V was cut back by 1 base and J by 0 bases. The V gene's germline CDR1 is SNHLY and CDR2 FYNNEI. The CDR3: CASSEDGGSTDTQYF. In DNA form, the CDR3 reads TGTGCCAGCAGTGAAGACGGGGGGAGCACAGATACGCAGTATTTT.

The chain employs TRBV28 and TRBJ1-5; 10 bases map to TRBD1. The germline V gene encodes CDR1 MDHEN and CDR2 SYDVKM. J gave up 6 bases and V 5 bases, and 7 bases lay outside the gene matches. This CDR3 comprises 15 residues. The CDR3 nucleotides read TGTGCCAGCAGTAAGACAGGGGGCGCGGGTCAGCCCCAGCATTTT. It specifies CASSKTGGAGQPQHF.

This clone was seen a few times. The chain links TRBV6-1 to TRBJ1-1, with a possible D match to TRBD1 (5 bases). V was shortened by 2 bases and J by 6 bases, with 10 bases between the two germline ends. The CDR3 extends over 13 amino acids. CDR1 and CDR2 from the germline V gene are MNHNS and SASEGT. The CDR3 region is CASSELRDAEAFF. In nucleotides, the CDR3 is TGTGCCAGCAGTGAACTGCGGGACGCTGAAGCTTTCTTT.

This sequence joins TRBV11-2 and TRBJ2-5; TRBD1 aligns across 9 bases. This CDR3 contains 15 residues. Germline V gives CDR1 SGHAT, CDR2 FQNNGV. With V trimmed by 0 bases and J by 4 bases, 3 bases remained unmatched. The chain's CDR3 is CASSLDTGGAETQYF. Written as DNA, the CDR3 is TGTGCCAGCAGCTTAGATACAGGGGGCGCAGAGACCCAGTACTTC.

This rearrangement joins TRBV6-1 to TRBJ1-5, with 7 bases fitting TRBD1. The J segment lost 6 bases and the V segment lost 2 bases, leaving 13 bases of the junction unmatched. The CDR3 contains 17 residues. The germline gives CDR1 MNHNS, CDR2 SASEGT. In DNA, the CDR3 is TGTGCCAGCAGTGAATCCCCCGTACAGGGGAGTCCTCAGCCCCAGCATTTT. Translating it yields CASSESPVQGSPQPQHF.

The gene calls are TRBV18 and TRBJ1-2; 7 nucleotides agree with TRBD1. V shed 0 bases and J 4 bases; nucleotides not matched to a gene: 5. The CDR3 is 15 amino acids. Per the germline V gene, CDR1 is KGHSH and CDR2 is LQKENI. CDR3 protein: CASSPPTGYGYGYTF. In DNA, the CDR3 is TGTGCCAGCTCACCACCGACAGGGTACGGCTATGGCTACACCTTC.

The V gene is TRBV5-1, the J gene TRBJ2-1, with TRBD1 identical over 7 bases. Germline V gene data show CDR1 as SGHRS and CDR2 as YFSETQ. The CDR3 has 15 residues. Trimming at V came to 2 bases and at J to 7 bases, leaving 9 bases not matched to a gene. The CDR3 reads CASSLLGQPLNEQFF. In DNA form, the CDR3 reads TGCGCCAGCAGCTTACTGGGACAGCCCCTTAATGAGCAGTTCTTC.

This clone was seen more than once but under ten times. The chain uses TRBV6-5 and TRBJ2-7; 9 positions match TRBD2. Trimming took 5 bases from V and 0 from J; bases not matched to a gene: 5. The CDR3 totals 15 residues. Germline lookup yields CDR1 MNHEY and CDR2 SVGAGI. The CDR3: CASSNLAGSSYEQYF. The CDR3, as DNA: TGTGCCAGCAGTAACCTAGCGGGAAGCTCCTACGAGCAGTACTTC.

V is TRBV5-1 and J is TRBJ2-7; 10 bases are a match to TRBD1. Germline V gene data show CDR1 as SGHRS and CDR2 as YFSETQ. The CDR3 has 15 residues. After removal of 2 bases from V and 6 bases from J, the junction contained 8 bases not matched to a gene. This chain's CDR3 is CASSFAGTGVLEQYF. CDR3 bases: TGCGCCAGCAGCTTCGCCGGGACAGGGGTTCTCGAGCAGTACTTC.

The table lists this clone with a count of one. The chain has TRBV27 and TRBJ2-2, with 11 bases lining up with TRBD1. V shed 4 bases, J shed 4 bases, and the junction held 5 bases outside the gene matches. CDR1 and CDR2 from the germline V gene are MNHEY and SMNVEV (reference sequence). The CDR3 length is 16 residues. The DNA for the CDR3 is TGTGCCAGCAGTTCCGGACAGGGGGCCATCACCGGGGAGCTGTTTTTT. It encodes CASSSGQGAITGELFF.

The table lists this clone with a count of one. The chain joins TRBV9 to TRBJ2-2; 9 bases agree with TRBD1. The CDR3 spans 16 residues. CDR1 and CDR2 (germline): SGDLS, YYNGEE. Trimming removed 3 bases from V and 5 bases from J; junction bases left unmatched: 8. Written as DNA, the CDR3 is TGTGCCAGCAGCGCCGTACAGGGGGCGCGAACCGGGGAGCTGTTTTTT. Translating it yields CASSAVQGARTGELFF.

The chain joins TRBV5-1 to TRBJ2-1; TRBD2 matches 14 bases. CDR3 length: 15 amino acids. Germline-derived CDR1 and CDR2 are SGHRS and YFSETQ. Losses at the gene ends were 3 bases for V and 8 bases for J; bases not matched to a gene: 4. The CDR3 protein is CASSYGLAGGDEQFF. The CDR3 nucleotides read TGCGCCAGCAGCTACGGACTAGCGGGAGGCGATGAGCAGTTCTTC.

This chain joins TRBV6-5 and TRBJ1-3; 9 positions match TRBD1. The CDR3 consists of 14 residues. The trim removed 5 bases at V and 3 bases at J, leaving 2 bases unmatched. Germline CDR1 MNHEY, CDR2 SVGAGI. CDR3 region: CASSLDRGGNTIYF. CDR3 sequence (DNA): TGTGCCAGCAGTCTGGACAGGGGTGGAAACACCATATATTTT.

The chain couples TRBV9 to TRBJ2-3, with D tentatively TRBD1 (5 bases). The CDR3 is 15 amino acids. V gave up 1 base and J gave up 1 base, with 10 bases separating them. The germline V gene has CDR1 SGDLS and CDR2 YYNGEE. In nucleotides, the CDR3 is TGTGCCAGCAGCGTATTTTCACAGGGCACAGATACGCAGTATTTT. Protein sequence: CASSVFSQGTDTQYF.

This clone occurred once. The rearrangement joins TRBV19 to TRBJ1-6, with D unresolved. The ends were cut back, 3 bases at V and 0 bases at J, with 6 bases in the middle. Per the germline V gene, CDR1 is LNHDA and CDR2 is SQIVND (reference sequence). This CDR3 has 15 residues. CDR3 protein: CASSMGSSYNSPLHF. The DNA of the CDR3 is TGTGCCAGTAGTATGGGGAGCTCCTATAATTCACCCCTCCACTTT.

This clone was recorded only once. J is TRBJ2-2 and V is TRBV7-9, with 7 nucleotides matching TRBD1. V was clipped by 5 bases and J by 3 bases; unmatched bases: 3. Germline V gene sequence: CDR1 SEHNR, CDR2 FQNEAQ (reference sequence). The CDR3 is 14 amino acids. The CDR3 coding sequence is TGTGCCAGCAGCCAAACAGGGGACACCGGGGAGCTGTTTTTT. It translates to CASSQTGDTGELFF. Drawing the rest from reference TRBV7-9 and TRBJ2-2, the complete variable domain is DTGVSQNPRHKITKRGQNVTFRCDPISEHNRLYWYRQTLGQGPEFLTYFQNEAQLEKSRLLSDRFSAERPKGSFSTLEIQRTEQGDSAMYLCASSQTGDTGELFFGEGSRLTVL.